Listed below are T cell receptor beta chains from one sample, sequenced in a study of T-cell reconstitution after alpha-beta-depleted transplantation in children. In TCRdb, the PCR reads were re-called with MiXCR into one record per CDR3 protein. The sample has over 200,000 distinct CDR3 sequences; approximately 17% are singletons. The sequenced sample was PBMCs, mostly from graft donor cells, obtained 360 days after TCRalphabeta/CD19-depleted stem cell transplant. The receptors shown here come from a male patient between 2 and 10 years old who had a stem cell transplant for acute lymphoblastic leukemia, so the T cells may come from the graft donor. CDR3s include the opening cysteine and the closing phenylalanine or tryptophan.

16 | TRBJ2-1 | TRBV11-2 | CASSLIATGSYNEQFF
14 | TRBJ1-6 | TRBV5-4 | CASSPDRVNSPLHF
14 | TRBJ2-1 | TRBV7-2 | CASRPTSGLWEQFF
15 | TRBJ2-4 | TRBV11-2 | CASNLQTGELDIQYF
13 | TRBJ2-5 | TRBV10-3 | CAISARGQETQYF
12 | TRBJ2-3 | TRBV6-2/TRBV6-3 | CASSEYWGFQYF
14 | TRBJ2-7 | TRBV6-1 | CASRGEQGFYEQYF
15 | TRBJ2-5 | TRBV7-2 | CASSLVAADQETQYF
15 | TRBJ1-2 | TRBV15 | CATSRDPAVNYGYTF
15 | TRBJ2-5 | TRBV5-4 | CASSYAAGGQETQYF
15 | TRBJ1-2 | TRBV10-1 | CAAQGQGQDNYGYTF
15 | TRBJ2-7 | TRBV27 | CASSPGQFEAYEQYF
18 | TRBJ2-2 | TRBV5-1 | CASSLDPGGGTGAGELFF
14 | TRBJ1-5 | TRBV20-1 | CSASGTGGGQPQHF
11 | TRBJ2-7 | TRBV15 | CATSSTYEQYF
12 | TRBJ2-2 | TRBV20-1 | CSVSGNTGELFF
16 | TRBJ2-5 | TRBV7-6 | CASSLTEGQSGETQYF
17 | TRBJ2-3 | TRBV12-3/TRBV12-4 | CASSLSPTSGSTDTQYF
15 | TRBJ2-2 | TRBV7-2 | CASSLRALNTGELFF
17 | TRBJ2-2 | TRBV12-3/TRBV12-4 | CASSFTELAGNRGELFF
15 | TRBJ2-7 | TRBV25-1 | CASSDTQGPDYEQYF
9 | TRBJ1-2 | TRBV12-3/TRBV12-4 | CASSFPFTF
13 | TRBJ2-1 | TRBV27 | CASSLPLGDEQFF
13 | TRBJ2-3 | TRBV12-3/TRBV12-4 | CASTSVSKDTQYF
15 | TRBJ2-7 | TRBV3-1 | CASSQDQQGAYEQYF
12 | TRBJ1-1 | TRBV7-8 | CASRAFEQPAFF
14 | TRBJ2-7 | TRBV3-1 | CASSQTTVTYEQYF
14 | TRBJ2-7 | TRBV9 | CASSVGDRPYEQYF
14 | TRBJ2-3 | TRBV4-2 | CASSQRLAGGQWNF
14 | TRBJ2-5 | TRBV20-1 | CSARLYATGETQYF
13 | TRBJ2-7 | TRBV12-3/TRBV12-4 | CASSLTTGIEQYF
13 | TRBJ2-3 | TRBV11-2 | CASSEAIPDTQYF
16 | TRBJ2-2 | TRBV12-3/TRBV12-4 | CASSLRPSGNTGELFF
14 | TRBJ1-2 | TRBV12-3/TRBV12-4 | CASSWGKFNYGYTF
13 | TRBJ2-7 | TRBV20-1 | CSATTGGAYEQYF
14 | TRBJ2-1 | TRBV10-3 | CAISGLAGYNEQFF
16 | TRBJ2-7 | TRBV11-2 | CASSFLRGVGAYEQYF
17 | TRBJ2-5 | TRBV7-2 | CASSLGGSSGRQETQYF
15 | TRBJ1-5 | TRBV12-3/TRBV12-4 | CASRATRTGHQPQHF
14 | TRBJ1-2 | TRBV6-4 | CASSIGQSGYGYTF
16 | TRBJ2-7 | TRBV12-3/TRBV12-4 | CASSPWTSGGAYEQYF
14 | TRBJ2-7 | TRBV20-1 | CSARMGNQRYEQYF
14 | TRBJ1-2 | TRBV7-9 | CASSLLPHEGGYTF
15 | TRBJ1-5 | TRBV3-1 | CASSQNSDSNQPQHF
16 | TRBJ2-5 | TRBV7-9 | CASSSPLPDRGETQYF
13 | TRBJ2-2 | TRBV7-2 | CASSLALTGELFF
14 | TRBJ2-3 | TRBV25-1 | CASSELSRTDTQYF
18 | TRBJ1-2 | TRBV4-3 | CASSQDRGRLLSNYGYTF
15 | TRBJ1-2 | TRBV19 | CASSTVREPYYGYTF
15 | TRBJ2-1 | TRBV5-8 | CASTPGRISYNEQFF
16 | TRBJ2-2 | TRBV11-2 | CASSSRKQGNTGELFF
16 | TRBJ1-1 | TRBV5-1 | CASRAGTGGMNSEAFF
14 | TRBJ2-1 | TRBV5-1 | CASSLEGGINEQFF
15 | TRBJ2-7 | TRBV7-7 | CASSHIRGLHYEQYF